The rows below give T cell receptor beta chains drawn from one sample of a study of blood T cell repertoires in COVID-19. The assay was immunoSEQ multiplex PCR, and TCRdb's table has in-frame clones only and misses some. Among 70,000 or so clones listed, about 88% were seen once. The sample comprised peripheral blood. These receptors were collected from a human donor in a cohort sampled during active COVID-19. CDR3s include the opening cysteine and the closing phenylalanine or tryptophan. A D gene is named only where the DNA matches it firmly. Not all rows give a size; the values are once, few, many and, for expanded clones, a class.

D: -
size: -
J: TRBJ2-6
V: TRBV19
CDR3: CASSIDGLSGANVLTF
DNA: TGTGCCAGTAGTATAGATGGGCTCTCTGGGGCCAACGTCCTGACTTTC

D: -
size: once
J: TRBJ2-2
V: TRBV3-1/TRBV3-2
CDR3: CASSQVINTGELFF
DNA: TGTGCCAGCAGCCAAGTAATCAACACCGGGGAGCTGTTTTTT

D: TRBD2
size: -
J: TRBJ2-2
V: TRBV28
CDR3: CASSLGGRANTGELFF
DNA: TGTGCCAGCAGTTTAGGAGGGAGGGCGAACACCGGGGAGCTGTTTTTT

D: TRBD1
size: -
J: TRBJ2-2
V: TRBV4-3
CDR3: CASSQQLRTGGNTGELFF
DNA: TGCGCCAGCAGCCAACAGCTTCGGACAGGGGGGAACACCGGGGAGCTGTTTTTT

D: TRBD2
size: -
J: TRBJ2-1
V: TRBV28
CDR3: CASSSKLAGATYNEQFF
DNA: TGTGCCAGCAGTTCCAAACTAGCGGGGGCTACCTACAATGAGCAGTTCTTC

D: TRBD1
size: -
J: TRBJ1-6
V: TRBV15
CDR3: CATSREVRGPDSPLHF
DNA: TGTGCCACCAGCAGAGAGGTCAGGGGGCCGGATTCACCCCTCCACTTT

D: -
size: few
J: TRBJ1-6
V: TRBV30
CDR3: CAWNRANSPLHF
DNA: TGTGCCTGGAACAGGGCGAATTCACCCCTCCACTTT

D: -
size: -
J: TRBJ1-4
V: TRBV6-2/TRBV6-3
CDR3: CASSYGRSSTNEKLFF
DNA: TGTGCCAGCAGTTACGGGAGGTCCTCGACTAATGAAAAACTGTTTTTT

D: -
size: -
J: TRBJ2-2
V: TRBV11-2
CDR3: CASTTSSGGELFF
DNA: TGTGCCAGCACCACTAGCAGTGGCGGGGAGCTGTTTTTT

D: -
size: few
J: TRBJ1-2
V: TRBV3-1/TRBV3-2
CDR3: CASSQDIRAGSGISYGYTF
DNA: TGTGCCAGCAGCCAAGATATACGAGCGGGATCAGGGATCAGCTATGGCTACACCTTC

D: TRBD1
size: -
J: TRBJ1-4
V: TRBV15
CDR3: CATSRGTAANEKLFF
DNA: TGTGCCACCAGCAGGGGGACAGCGGCTAATGAAAAACTGTTTTTT

D: TRBD2
size: -
J: TRBJ2-3
V: TRBV15
CDR3: CATSRSRRLAGGVDTQYF
DNA: TGTGCCACCAGCAGATCGAGACGACTAGCGGGAGGGGTGGATACGCAGTATTTT

D: TRBD2
size: once
J: TRBJ2-7
V: TRBV6-5
CDR3: CASSPRLAGAGEQYF
DNA: TGTGCCAGCAGTCCCCGACTAGCGGGAGCTGGCGAGCAGTACTTC

D: -
size: -
J: TRBJ2-7
V: TRBV27
CDR3: CASSPVGTGKTYEQYF
DNA: TGTGCCAGCAGTCCCGTAGGGACTGGAAAGACCTACGAGCAGTACTTC

D: TRBD1
size: -
J: TRBJ2-5
V: TRBV24-1
CDR3: CATSDPMGDREETQYF
DNA: TGTGCCACCAGTGATCCCATGGGGGACAGAGAAGAGACCCAGTACTTC

D: TRBD2
size: -
J: TRBJ2-1
V: TRBV27
CDR3: CASSFGAGDFNEQFF
DNA: TGTGCCAGCAGTTTTGGAGCGGGAGATTTCAATGAGCAGTTCTTC

D: TRBD2
size: once
J: TRBJ2-7
V: TRBV6-5
CDR3: CASFLSGLAVNEQYF
DNA: TGTGCCAGCTTCTTAAGTGGACTAGCGGTTAACGAGCAGTACTTC

D: -
size: -
J: TRBJ2-7
V: TRBV27
CDR3: CASSLLAGEQYF
DNA: TGTGCCAGCAGTTTACTAGCAGGCGAGCAGTACTTC

D: TRBD1
size: -
J: TRBJ2-4
V: TRBV11-2
CDR3: CASSLERGHYKNIQYF
DNA: TGTGCCAGCAGCTTAGAGAGGGGGCATTACAAAAACATTCAGTACTTC

D: -
size: -
J: TRBJ1-1
V: TRBV19
CDR3: CASSIEPGSTEAFF
DNA: TGTGCCAGTAGTATTGAACCGGGTTCCACTGAAGCTTTCTTT